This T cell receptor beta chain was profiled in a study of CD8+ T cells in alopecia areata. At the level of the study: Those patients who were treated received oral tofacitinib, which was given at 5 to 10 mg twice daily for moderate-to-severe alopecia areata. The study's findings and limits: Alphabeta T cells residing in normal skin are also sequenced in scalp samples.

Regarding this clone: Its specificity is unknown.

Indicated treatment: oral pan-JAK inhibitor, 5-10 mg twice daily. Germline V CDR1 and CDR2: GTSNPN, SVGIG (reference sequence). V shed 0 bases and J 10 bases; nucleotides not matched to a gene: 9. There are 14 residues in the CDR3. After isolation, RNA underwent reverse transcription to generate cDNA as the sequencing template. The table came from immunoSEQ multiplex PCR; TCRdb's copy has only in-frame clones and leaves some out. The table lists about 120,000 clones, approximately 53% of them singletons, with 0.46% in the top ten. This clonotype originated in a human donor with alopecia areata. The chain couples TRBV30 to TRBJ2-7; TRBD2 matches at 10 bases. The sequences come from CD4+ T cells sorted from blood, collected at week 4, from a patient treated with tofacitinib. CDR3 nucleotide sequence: TGTGCCTGGAGTGTAGCGGGAGGGAATATCGAACAGTACTTC. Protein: CAWSVAGGNIEQYF. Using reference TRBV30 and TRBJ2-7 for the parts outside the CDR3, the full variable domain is SQTIHQWPATLVQPVGSPLSLECTVEGTSNPNLYWYRQAAGRGLQLLFYSVGIGQISSEVPQNLSASRPQDRQFILSSKKLLLSDSGFYLCAWSVAGGNIEQYFGPGTRLTVT.